This T cell receptor beta chain is from a study of regulatory and conventional T cells in RAG deficiency. Whole-study results and caveats: In Omenn syndrome, Treg and Tconv repertoires overlapped >85%. Shannon entropy was markedly lower and Simpson indices higher in RAG-deficient patients than control T-cell subsets.

The sorted regulatory T cells were CD4+, CD25-high and CD127-low, with genomic DNA sequenced. Assay: immunoSEQ multiplex PCR; the TCRdb copy retains only in-frame clones and omits some. The table includes about 8,000 clones, approximately 93% detected once. V dropped 4 bases and J dropped 2 bases, with 17 bases sitting between them. Germline V gene lookup returns CDR1 LGHNA and CDR2 YSLEER. The CDR3 consists of 17 residues. Points on this clone: Its antigen is unidentified.

The same sample was also studied in work on regulatory T cells. Per that paper: Amplification used 52 TRBV primers and 13 TRBJ primers. Regulatory T cells showed the strongest V-J pair restriction and V/J gene skewing among patient repertoires.

The specimen was CD127- CD25+ CD4+ Tregs sorted from blood. This sequence was found in a human donor in good health. The chain employs TRBV4-3 and TRBJ2-2; possible D gene TRBD2, 6 bases. CDR3 sequence reads: CASSLSRGGDNTGELFF. The CDR3 DNA follows: TGCGCCAGCAGCCTCTCTCGGGGCGGGGACAACACCGGGGAGCTGTTTTTT.